This is a list of T cell receptor beta chains from one sample in a study of T cells after yellow fever vaccination. TCRdb reprocessed the 5' RACE reads with MiXCR, giving one entry per CDR3 protein. The sample has more than 300,000 distinct CDR3 sequences, around 11% seen once. Sequenced here: CD4+ T cells sorted from PBMCs, sampled 45 days after the yellow fever booster vaccination. The receptor set was obtained from a man between 18 and 29 years old who received the YFV17D yellow fever vaccine. Each CDR3 is given with its conserved first and last residue. Fields, in order: clone size, V gene, J gene, D gene, CDR3 protein, CDR3 DNA. D genes are given only for firm matches. Clone size is shown for a subset of rows, as once, few, many or a class of expanded clone.

clone_size: -
v_call: TRBV28
j_call: TRBJ1-2
d_call: TRBD1
cdr3_aa: CASSPPGQTGGYTF
cdr3_nt: TGTGCCAGCAGTCCCCCGGGACAGACTGGGGGCTACACCTTC

clone_size: -
v_call: TRBV11-2
j_call: TRBJ1-3
d_call: -
cdr3_aa: CASSLVQGSGNTIYF
cdr3_nt: TGTGCCAGCAGCTTAGTCCAGGGCTCTGGAAACACCATATATTTT

clone_size: few
v_call: TRBV7-3
j_call: TRBJ2-5
d_call: -
cdr3_aa: CASSLGRLGRSQETQYF
cdr3_nt: TGTGCCAGCAGCTTAGGGAGGTTGGGACGGTCTCAAGAGACCCAGTACTTC

clone_size: -
v_call: TRBV5-4
j_call: TRBJ2-4
d_call: -
cdr3_aa: CASSRGDIQYF
cdr3_nt: TGTGCCAGCAGTAGGGGGGACATTCAGTACTTC

clone_size: -
v_call: TRBV6-2/TRBV6-3
j_call: TRBJ1-4
d_call: -
cdr3_aa: CASRDGAANEKLFF
cdr3_nt: TGTGCCAGCAGAGACGGGGCGGCTAATGAAAAACTGTTTTTT

clone_size: many
v_call: TRBV12-3/TRBV12-4
j_call: TRBJ2-2
d_call: -
cdr3_aa: CASAANTGELFF
cdr3_nt: TGTGCCAGCGCGGCGAACACCGGGGAGCTGTTTTTT

clone_size: many
v_call: TRBV5-1
j_call: TRBJ2-1
d_call: TRBD2
cdr3_aa: CASRATSGGSYNEQFF
cdr3_nt: TGCGCCAGCAGGGCCACTAGCGGGGGTTCCTACAATGAGCAGTTCTTC

clone_size: -
v_call: TRBV6-2/TRBV6-3
j_call: TRBJ2-1
d_call: TRBD2
cdr3_aa: CASRSGGPEQFF
cdr3_nt: TGTGCCAGCAGGTCGGGAGGGCCTGAGCAGTTCTTC

clone_size: -
v_call: TRBV20-1
j_call: TRBJ1-2
d_call: -
cdr3_aa: CSASLRSGYTF
cdr3_nt: TGCAGTGCTAGTCTTCGGTCTGGCTACACCTTC

clone_size: few
v_call: TRBV4-3
j_call: TRBJ1-1
d_call: -
cdr3_aa: CASSQDNGIIAFF
cdr3_nt: TGCGCCAGCAGCCAAGATAACGGGATTATTGCTTTCTTT

clone_size: -
v_call: TRBV6-2/TRBV6-3
j_call: TRBJ2-7
d_call: TRBD2
cdr3_aa: CASTRLAGTYEQYF
cdr3_nt: TGTGCCAGCACTCGACTAGCGGGGACCTACGAGCAGTACTTC

clone_size: -
v_call: TRBV7-2
j_call: TRBJ2-3
d_call: TRBD1
cdr3_aa: CASSFLRGQTGTDTQYF
cdr3_nt: TGTGCCAGCAGCTTTCTCAGGGGGCAGACCGGCACAGATACGCAGTATTTT

clone_size: few
v_call: TRBV18
j_call: TRBJ2-3
d_call: -
cdr3_aa: CASSPLTGGRDTQYF
cdr3_nt: TGTGCCAGCTCACCACTCACCGGGGGACGAGATACGCAGTATTTT

clone_size: few
v_call: TRBV5-1
j_call: TRBJ2-7
d_call: -
cdr3_aa: CASSLSPGTSYEQYF
cdr3_nt: TGCGCCAGCAGCTTGAGTCCCGGGACTTCGTACGAGCAGTACTTC

clone_size: -
v_call: TRBV11-3
j_call: TRBJ2-2
d_call: TRBD2
cdr3_aa: CASSEVAGNTGELFF
cdr3_nt: TGTGCCAGCAGCGAGGTAGCGGGGAACACCGGGGAGCTGTTTTTT

clone_size: few
v_call: TRBV6-1
j_call: TRBJ1-3
d_call: TRBD1
cdr3_aa: CASSDIRGQTSGNTIYF
cdr3_nt: TGTGCCAGCAGTGATATTAGGGGACAGACCTCTGGAAACACCATATATTTT

clone_size: few
v_call: TRBV12-3/TRBV12-4
j_call: TRBJ2-2
d_call: TRBD1
cdr3_aa: CASRESGTGYTGELFF
cdr3_nt: TGTGCCAGCAGGGAATCCGGGACAGGGTACACCGGGGAGCTGTTTTTT

clone_size: few
v_call: TRBV5-1
j_call: TRBJ1-1
d_call: -
cdr3_aa: CASSLADRKNTEAFF
cdr3_nt: TGCGCCAGCAGCTTGGCGGACAGAAAGAACACTGAAGCTTTCTTT